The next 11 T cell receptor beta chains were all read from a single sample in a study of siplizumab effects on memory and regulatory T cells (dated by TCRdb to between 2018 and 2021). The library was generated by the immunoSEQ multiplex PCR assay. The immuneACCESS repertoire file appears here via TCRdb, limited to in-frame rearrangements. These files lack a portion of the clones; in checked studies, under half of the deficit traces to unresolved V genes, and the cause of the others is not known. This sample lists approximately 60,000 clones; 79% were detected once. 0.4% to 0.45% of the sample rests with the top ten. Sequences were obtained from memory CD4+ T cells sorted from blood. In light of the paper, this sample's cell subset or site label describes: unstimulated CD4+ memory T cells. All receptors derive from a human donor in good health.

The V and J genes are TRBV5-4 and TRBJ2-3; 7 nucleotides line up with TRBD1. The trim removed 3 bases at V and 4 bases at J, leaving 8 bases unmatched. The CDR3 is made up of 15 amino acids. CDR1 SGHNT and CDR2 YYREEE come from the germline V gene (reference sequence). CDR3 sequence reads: CASSSKTGLADTQYF. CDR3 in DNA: TGTGCCAGCAGCTCAAAGACAGGGTTGGCAGATACGCAGTATTTT.

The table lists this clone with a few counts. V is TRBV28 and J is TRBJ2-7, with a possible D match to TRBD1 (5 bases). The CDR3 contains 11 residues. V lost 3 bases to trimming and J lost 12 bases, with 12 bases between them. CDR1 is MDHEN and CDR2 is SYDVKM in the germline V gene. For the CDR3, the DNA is TGTGCCAGCAGTTTCTCCCGACAGAGGTACTTC. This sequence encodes CASSFSRQRYF.

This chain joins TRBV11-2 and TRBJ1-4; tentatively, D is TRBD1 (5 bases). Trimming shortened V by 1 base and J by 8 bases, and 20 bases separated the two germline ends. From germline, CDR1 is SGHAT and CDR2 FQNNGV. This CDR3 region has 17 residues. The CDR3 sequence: CASSLVASQGQMEKLFF. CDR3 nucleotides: TGTGCCAGCAGCTTAGTAGCATCTCAGGGTCAGATGGAAAAACTGTTTTTT.

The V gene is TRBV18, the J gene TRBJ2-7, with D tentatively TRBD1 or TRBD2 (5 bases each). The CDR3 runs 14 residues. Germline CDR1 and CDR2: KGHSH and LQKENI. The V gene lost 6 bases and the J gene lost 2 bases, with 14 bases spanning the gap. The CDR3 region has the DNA TGTGCCAGCTCGCTCTCGAGGGGCCCCTACGAGCAGTACTTC. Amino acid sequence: CASSLSRGPYEQYF.

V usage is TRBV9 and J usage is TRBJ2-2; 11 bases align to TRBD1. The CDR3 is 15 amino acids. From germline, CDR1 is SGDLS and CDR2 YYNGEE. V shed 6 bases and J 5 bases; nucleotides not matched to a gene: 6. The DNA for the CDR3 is TGTGCCAGCACCCCCGGACAGGGGGCTACCGGGGAGCTGTTTTTT. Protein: CASTPGQGATGELFF.

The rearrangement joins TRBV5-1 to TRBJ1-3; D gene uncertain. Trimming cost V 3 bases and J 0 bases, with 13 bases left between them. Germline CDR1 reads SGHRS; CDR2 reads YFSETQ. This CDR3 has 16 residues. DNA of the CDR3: TGCGCCAGCAGCTCTACAGCTTCCGTCTCTGGAAACACCATATATTTT. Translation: CASSSTASVSGNTIYF.

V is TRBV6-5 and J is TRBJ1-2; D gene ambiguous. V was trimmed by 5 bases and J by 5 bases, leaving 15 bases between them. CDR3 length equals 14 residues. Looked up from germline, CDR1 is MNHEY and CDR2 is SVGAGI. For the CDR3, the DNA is TGTGCCAGCAGTAAGGCGTCGGGAAATTATGGCTACACCTTC. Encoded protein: CASSKASGNYGYTF.

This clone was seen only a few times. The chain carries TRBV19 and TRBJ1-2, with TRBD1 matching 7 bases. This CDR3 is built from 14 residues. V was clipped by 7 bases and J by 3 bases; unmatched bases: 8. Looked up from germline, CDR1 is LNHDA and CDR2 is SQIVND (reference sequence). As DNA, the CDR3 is TGTGCCAGTACTGGGATCGGACAGGACTATGGCTACACCTTC. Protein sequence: CASTGIGQDYGYTF.

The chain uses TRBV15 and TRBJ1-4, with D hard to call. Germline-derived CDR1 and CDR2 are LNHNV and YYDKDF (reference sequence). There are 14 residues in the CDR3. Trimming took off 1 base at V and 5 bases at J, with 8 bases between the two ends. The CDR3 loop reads CATSRGYGNEKLFF. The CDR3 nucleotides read TGTGCCACCAGCAGAGGATACGGGAATGAAAAACTGTTTTTT. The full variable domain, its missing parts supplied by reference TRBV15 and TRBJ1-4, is DAMVIQNPRYQVTQFGKPVTLSCSQTLNHNVMYWYQQKSSQAPKLLFHYYDKDFNNEADTPDNFQSRRPNTSFCFLDIRSPGLGDTAMYLCATSRGYGNEKLFFGSGTQLSVL.

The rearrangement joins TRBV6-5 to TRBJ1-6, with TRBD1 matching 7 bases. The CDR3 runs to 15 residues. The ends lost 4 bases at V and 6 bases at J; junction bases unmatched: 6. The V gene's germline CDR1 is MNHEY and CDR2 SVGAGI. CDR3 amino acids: CASSSQGLSNSPLHF. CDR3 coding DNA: TGTGCCAGCAGTTCACAGGGGTTAAGTAATTCACCCCTCCACTTT.

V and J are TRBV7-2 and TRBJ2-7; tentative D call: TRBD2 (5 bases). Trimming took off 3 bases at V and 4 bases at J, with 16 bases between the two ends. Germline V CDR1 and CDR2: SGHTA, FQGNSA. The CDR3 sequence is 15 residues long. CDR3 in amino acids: CASSLRVSMMYEQYF. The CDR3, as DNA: TGTGCCAGCAGCTTGAGGGTTAGTATGATGTACGAGCAGTACTTC.